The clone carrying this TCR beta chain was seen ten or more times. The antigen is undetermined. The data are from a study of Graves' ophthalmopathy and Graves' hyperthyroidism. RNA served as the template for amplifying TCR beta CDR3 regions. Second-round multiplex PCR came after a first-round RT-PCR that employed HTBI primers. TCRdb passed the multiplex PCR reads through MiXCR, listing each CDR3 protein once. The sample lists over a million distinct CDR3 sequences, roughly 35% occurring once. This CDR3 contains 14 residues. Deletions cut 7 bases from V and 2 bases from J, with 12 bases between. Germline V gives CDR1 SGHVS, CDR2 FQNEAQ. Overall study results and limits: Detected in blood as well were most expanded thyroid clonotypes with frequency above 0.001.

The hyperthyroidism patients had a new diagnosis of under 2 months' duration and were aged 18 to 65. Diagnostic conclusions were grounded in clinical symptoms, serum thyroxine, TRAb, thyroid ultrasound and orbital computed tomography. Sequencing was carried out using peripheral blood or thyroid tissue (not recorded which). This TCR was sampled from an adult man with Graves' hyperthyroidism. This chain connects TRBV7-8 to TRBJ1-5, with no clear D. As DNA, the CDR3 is TGTGCCAGCACCCCTAATTGGGGCAATCAGCCCCAGCATTTT. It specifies CASTPNWGNQPQHF.